Presented here are 29 T cell receptor beta chains from one specimen sequenced in a study of CD8+CD57+ T cells in acquired aplastic anemia. Genomic DNA was employed as the template in profiling TCR beta VDJ and CDR3. One entry per CDR3 protein, called by TCRdb with MiXCR from the reads. Here the sample spans around 180,000 distinct CDR3 sequences, about 60% being singletons. Sequencing was performed on sorted CD4+, CD8+, or CD8+CD57+ T cells (not recorded which) from PBMCs. The receptor source for this set is a human donor in good health.

The chain links TRBV7-8 to TRBJ1-5; no definite D call. The germline V gene has CDR1 SGHVS and CDR2 FQNEAQ. The CDR3 covers 16 residues. V was pared by 1 base and J by 1 base, with 11 bases between. The chain's CDR3 is CASSLDPSSSNQPQHF. DNA for the CDR3: TGTGCCAGCAGCTTAGACCCTTCCAGCAGCAATCAGCCCCAGCATTTT. The variable domain in full, completed from reference TRBV7-8 and TRBJ1-5, reads GAGVSQSPRYKVAKRGQDVALRCDPISGHVSLFWYQQALGQGPEFLTYFQNEAQLDKSGLPSDRFFAERPEGSVSTLKIQRTQQEDSAVYLCASSLDPSSSNQPQHFGDGTRLSIL.

The chain uses TRBV12-3 or TRBV12-4 and TRBJ2-7, with 9 bases matching TRBD1. CDR3 length: 15 residues. V dropped 2 bases and J dropped 3; count of bases not matched to a gene: 5. The DNA of the CDR3 is TGTGCCAGCAGTTTATCGGGACAGGGAATCTACGAGCAGTACTTC. Translated: CASSLSGQGIYEQYF.

The V gene is TRBV15, the J gene TRBJ2-7, with D maybe TRBD1 (6 bases). This CDR3 contains 14 residues. Between the trimmed V and J ends, which lost 3 bases and 2 bases, there was a span of 11 bases. CDR1 LNHNV and CDR2 YYDKDF come from the germline V gene (reference sequence). The chain's CDR3 is CATSSPGTTYEQYF. DNA of the CDR3: TGTGCCACCAGCAGCCCCGGGACAACCTACGAGCAGTACTTC.

The chain joins TRBV27 to TRBJ1-1; 9 bases align to TRBD1. V trimming: 3 bases; J trimming: 3 bases; junction bases outside the gene matches: 2. CDR3 length: 14 residues. Germline V lookup: CDR1 MNHEY, CDR2 SMNVEV (reference sequence). CDR3 amino acids: CASSFDRGDTEAFF. CDR3 in DNA: TGTGCCAGCAGTTTCGACAGGGGGGACACTGAAGCTTTCTTT.

The chain links TRBV15 to TRBJ2-1; TRBD2 aligns across 12 bases. Germline CDR1 is LNHNV and CDR2 is YYDKDF (reference sequence). V was pared by 3 bases and J by 3 bases, with 12 bases of the junction left unmatched. The CDR3 spans 19 residues. The CDR3 is CATSSFLAGGPKDYNEQFF. The CDR3 nucleotides read TGTGCCACCAGCAGCTTCCTAGCGGGAGGGCCTAAAGACTACAATGAGCAGTTCTTC.

Only one count was recorded for this clonotype. One junction end does not reproduce the germline sequence, and a read error may be involved. This sequence joins TRBV10-3 and TRBJ1-2; no clear D. Germline CDR1 reads ENHRY; CDR2 reads SYGVKD. CDR3 length: 13 amino acids. The CDR3 region has the DNA TGTGCCATCAGTGAGGGAGGCGGCTATGGCTGCACCTTC. As protein: CAISEGGGYGCTF.

This clonotype has at least ten counts. The chain has TRBV5-1 and TRBJ1-1; no clear D. Germline V gives CDR1 SGHRS, CDR2 YFSETQ. CDR3 length: 17 amino acids. The ends were cut back, 3 bases at V and 0 bases at J, with 18 bases in the middle. The CDR3 DNA reads TGCGCCAGCAGCTCGGAGGCAGAACCTCTCATGAACACTGAAGCTTTCTTT. Translation gives CASSSEAEPLMNTEAFF. The full variable domain, completed using reference TRBV5-1 and TRBJ1-1, is KAGVTQTPRYLIKTRGQQVTLSCSPISGHRSVSWYQQTPGQGLQFLFEYFSETQRNKGNFPGRFSGRQFSNSRSEMNVSTLELGDSALYLCASSSEAEPLMNTEAFFGQGTRLTVV.

The V and J genes are TRBV20-1 and TRBJ2-2, with 8 bases aligning to TRBD1. V shed 0 bases, J shed 5 bases, and the junction held 5 bases outside the gene matches. Germline CDR1 reads DFQATT; CDR2 reads SNEGSKA (reference sequence). This CDR3 spans 15 amino acids. The CDR3 nucleotides read TGCAGTGCTAGAGATCAAACAGGGGGGACCGGGGAGCTGTTTTTT. Translated: CSARDQTGGTGELFF.

This sequence joins TRBV9 and TRBJ2-7; TRBD2 aligns across 7 bases. The V and J ends lost 0 bases and 1 base, in that order; junction bases with no gene match: 4. CDR3 size: 15 residues. Germline CDR1 reads SGDLS; CDR2 reads YYNGEE. This CDR3 is CASSVGGGESYEQYF. The DNA for the CDR3 is TGTGCCAGCAGCGTAGGCGGGGGAGAGTCCTACGAGCAGTACTTC.

The gene calls are TRBV2 and TRBJ2-7, with D possibly matching TRBD2 (6 bases). The V and J ends lost 3 bases and 4 bases respectively, with 13 bases between them. The CDR3 loop spans 14 amino acids. Looked up from germline, CDR1 is SNHLY and CDR2 is FYNNEI. The CDR3 nucleotides are TGTGCCAGCAGTGAGGGGGAGGTTAGGTACGAGCAGTACTTC. Translated, it gives CASSEGEVRYEQYF.

The chain uses TRBV9 and TRBJ1-1, with D uncertain. Trimming shortened V by 0 bases and J by 4 bases, and 16 bases separated the two germline ends. The germline V gene has CDR1 SGDLS and CDR2 YYNGEE. The CDR3 is 16 amino acids. The CDR3 DNA reads TGTGCCAGCAGCGTAGCGGCCCGAACCGAGGTCACTGAAGCTTTCTTT. Translation: CASSVAARTEVTEAFF.

This clonotype has at least ten counts. CDR3 sequence: CSAREDRGPGSYEQYF. CDR3 DNA: TGCAGTGCTAGAGAGGACAGGGGGCCCGGGTCCTACGAGCAGTACTTC. The chain carries TRBV20-1 and TRBJ2-7, with TRBD1 identical over 11 bases. Per the germline V gene, CDR1 is DFQATT and CDR2 is SNEGSKA (reference sequence). This CDR3 contains 16 residues. The V gene end was trimmed by 0 bases and the J gene end by 1 base; junction bases not matched to a gene: 5.

This clonotype was counted once. The gene calls are TRBV9 and TRBJ2-1; D call uncertain. This CDR3 comprises 14 residues. V lost 3 bases and J 5 bases, leaving 12 bases between the germline ends. CDR1 and CDR2 from the germline V gene are SGDLS and YYNGEE. In nucleotides, the CDR3 is TGTGCCAGCAGCGGGGGTGGTTCTCACAATGAGCAGTTCTTC. Its protein is CASSGGGSHNEQFF.

This sequence joins TRBV5-1 and TRBJ2-7; TRBD1 aligns across 10 bases. The CDR3 runs 13 residues. The V segment lost 6 bases and the J segment 3 bases; nucleotides outside the gene matches: 3. Germline V CDR1 and CDR2: SGHRS, YFSETQ. The CDR3 coding sequence is TGCGCCAGCAAGTGGGACAGGGGCTACGAGCAGTACTTC. This gives the protein CASKWDRGYEQYF.

This clonotype has a count of ten or more. CDR3 loop: CASAQGTGALAHTYEQYF. DNA for the CDR3: TGTGCCAGTGCCCAAGGGACAGGGGCCCTAGCGCACACCTACGAGCAGTACTTC. This sequence joins TRBV6-2 or TRBV6-3 and TRBJ2-7; TRBD1 agrees at 10 bases. From germline, CDR1 is MNHEY and CDR2 SVGEGT. There are 18 residues in the CDR3. V gave up 9 bases and J gave up 2 bases; unmatched junction bases: 19.

The rearrangement joins TRBV7-9 to TRBJ1-2, with D perhaps TRBD1 (6 bases). Trimming stripped 1 base from V and 6 bases from J, with 15 bases between. Germline CDR1 and CDR2: SEHNR and FQNEAQ (reference sequence). This CDR3 is 15 amino acids long. The CDR3 here is CASSLDLGGRDGYTF. CDR3 sequence (DNA): TGTGCCAGCAGCTTAGATCTAGGGGGAAGGGATGGCTACACCTTC.

The table lists this clonotype with many counts. The rearrangement links TRBV6-5 to TRBJ1-1; possibly TRBD1 for D (5 bases). The ends were cut back, 7 bases at V and 1 base at J, with 10 bases in the middle. CDR3 length: 13 amino acids. Germline values: CDR1 MNHEY, CDR2 SVGAGI. The CDR3 sequence is CASTLDRNTEAFF. As DNA, the CDR3 is TGTGCCAGCACCCTTGACAGGAACACTGAAGCTTTCTTT.

This clonotype was seen repeatedly, ten times or more. The chain uses TRBV14 and TRBJ2-3; D possibly corresponds to TRBD2 (5 bases). V was shortened by 4 bases and J by 6 bases, with 14 bases between the two germline ends. Germline values: CDR1 SGHDN, CDR2 FVKESK. The length of the CDR3 is 14 residues. CDR3 sequence reads: CASSLGLPGDTQYF. Written as DNA, the CDR3 is TGTGCCAGCAGCCTAGGACTCCCCGGGGATACGCAGTATTTT. The full variable domain, in which reference TRBV14 and TRBJ2-3 provide the parts outside the CDR3, is EAGVTQFPSHSVIEKGQTVTLRCDPISGHDNLYWYRRVMGKEIKFLLHFVKESKQDESGMPNNRFLAERTGGTYSTLKVQPAELEDSGVYFCASSLGLPGDTQYFGPGTRLTVL.

The rearrangement links TRBV7-3 to TRBJ1-1; tentative D call: TRBD1 (6 bases). The CDR3 is 15 amino acids. Trimming left V 6 bases short and J 0 bases short, with 14 bases between. Germline CDR1 SGHTA, CDR2 FQGTGA. CDR3 nucleotide sequence: TGTGCCAGCAGTGTAATGGGGGGCCTGAACACTGAAGCTTTCTTT. It codes for CASSVMGGLNTEAFF.

The sample holds many counts of this clonotype. One end of the junction is discordant with germline, which a read error may explain. This chain uses TRBV7-7 with TRBJ1-1; D gene uncertain. The CDR3 runs 13 residues. The germline gives CDR1 SSHAT, CDR2 FNYEAQ (reference sequence). CDR3 sequence (DNA): TGTGCTAGCAGCTTGACTGCGAACACTGAAGCTTTCTTT. This encodes CASSLTANTEAFF.

The chain couples TRBV12-3 or TRBV12-4 to TRBJ2-1, with 7 nucleotides matching TRBD1. This CDR3 region has 13 residues. V lost 5 bases and J lost 4; bases outside the gene matches: 2. The CDR3 reads CASSRGQYNEQFF. The CDR3 DNA is TGTGCCAGCAGTAGGGGACAGTACAATGAGCAGTTCTTC.

The chain uses TRBV7-2 and TRBJ1-1; no clear D gene. The V gene lost 5 bases and the J gene lost 2 bases, with 12 bases spanning the gap. Germline V gives CDR1 SGHTA, CDR2 FQGNSA. This CDR3 has 14 amino acids. CDR3 DNA sequence: TGTGCCAGCAGCCCCGGATGGGCAAACACTGAAGCTTTCTTT. The encoded protein is CASSPGWANTEAFF. Full variable domain (outside the CDR3, taken from reference TRBV7-2 and TRBJ1-1): GAGVSQSPSNKVTEKGKDVELRCDPISGHTALYWYRQSLGQGLEFLIYFQGNSAPDKSGLPSDRFSAERTGGSVSTLTIQRTQQEDSAVYLCASSPGWANTEAFFGQGTRLTVV.

This clonotype was seen more than once but under ten times. One base away lies a much larger clone, so this may be a sequencing read error. Because it lacks the conserved phenylalanine or tryptophan at the end, this CDR3 is likely a read error. The gene calls are TRBV11-2 and TRBJ2-3; 11 bases line up with TRBD2. Looked up from germline, CDR1 is SGHAT and CDR2 is FQNNGV. There are 14 residues in the CDR3. Losses at the gene ends were 7 bases for V and 4 bases for J; bases not matched to a gene: 4. CDR3 in amino acids: CASTTSGSADTQYL. The CDR3 nucleotides read TGTGCCAGCACCACTAGCGGGAGCGCAGATACGCAGTATCTT.

This clonotype was picked up a small number of times. The V call is TRBV24-1, the J call TRBJ2-5, with a tentative D call TRBD2 (7 bases). The CDR3 covers 13 residues. Trimming cost V 5 bases and J 5 bases, with 11 bases left between them. Germline CDR1 KGHDR, CDR2 SFDVKD. This CDR3 reads CATSGGGGETQYF. DNA of the CDR3: TGTGCCACCAGTGGGGGGGGCGGGGAGACCCAGTACTTC.

This chain links TRBV2 with TRBJ2-7, with 10 nucleotides matching TRBD2. CDR1 and CDR2 from the germline V gene are SNHLY and FYNNEI. This CDR3 contains 14 residues. Trimming cost V 11 bases and J 5 bases; bases outside gene matches: 12. CDR3 protein: CAGGRLAGENEQYF. The DNA of the CDR3 is TGTGCCGGGGGGCGGCTAGCGGGAGAAAACGAGCAGTACTTC.

This chain links TRBV7-9 with TRBJ2-3, with 8 bases identical to TRBD1. Germline CDR1 reads SEHNR; CDR2 reads FQNEAQ (reference sequence). The CDR3 is 16 amino acids. V trimming: 7 bases; J trimming: 2 bases; junction bases outside the gene matches: 11. CDR3 nucleotide sequence: TGTGCCAGCAATAATGCCGGACAGGGCGACACAGATACGCAGTATTTT. It codes for CASNNAGQGDTDTQYF.

This clonotype appeared many times. The V gene is TRBV20-1, the J gene TRBJ2-7; TRBD2 aligns across 16 bases. Germline values: CDR1 DFQATT, CDR2 SNEGSKA (reference sequence). The CDR3 contains 17 residues. The J segment lost 3 bases and the V segment lost 6 bases, leaving 11 bases of the junction unmatched. The CDR3 coding sequence is TGCAGTGCCAACCCGGGACTAGCGGGAGGGGTCCTCTACGAGCAGTACTTC. Amino acid sequence: CSANPGLAGGVLYEQYF.

This clonotype was recorded many times. The chain recombines TRBV19 with TRBJ2-1, with 9 bases fitting TRBD2. This CDR3 has 15 amino acids. The V gene end was trimmed by 1 base and the J gene end by 3 bases; junction bases not matched to a gene: 1. Per germline, CDR1 LNHDA and CDR2 SQIVND (reference sequence). This chain's CDR3 is CASSIGLADYNEQFF. CDR3 DNA: TGTGCCAGTAGTATAGGACTAGCGGACTACAATGAGCAGTTCTTC. The full variable domain, completed using reference TRBV19 and TRBJ2-1, is DGGITQSPKYLFRKEGQNVTLSCEQNLNHDAMYWYRQDPGQGLRLIYYSQIVNDFQKGDIAEGYSVSREKKESFPLTVTSAQKNPTAFYLCASSIGLADYNEQFFGPGTRLTVL.

This clonotype was counted at least ten times. The V gene is TRBV5-6, the J gene TRBJ1-6; 9 nucleotides line up with TRBD1. J lost 8 bases, V lost 3 bases, and 3 bases had no gene match. The CDR3 sequence is 14 residues long. Looked up from germline, CDR1 is SGHDT and CDR2 is YYEEEE. The CDR3 DNA is TGTGCCAGCAGCTACAGGGGGCGCGATTCACCCCTCCACTTT. Its translation: CASSYRGRDSPLHF.